Following are 19 T cell receptor beta chains from one sample sequenced in a study of blood T cells in healthy people across ages. Next came a second PCR, run for about 7 to 11 cycles, which used a sample-barcoded 5' primer along with a J-beta primer mix. One entry per CDR3 protein, called by TCRdb with MiXCR from the 5' RACE reads. This table has around 850,000 distinct CDR3 sequences, around 34% appearing once. Sequenced: blood. Receptors originate from a man aged 18 to 29 in good health.

In this sample, this clonotype turned up a few times. The rearrangement uses TRBV11-2 and TRBJ2-2, with D possibly TRBD2 on 5 matching bases. This CDR3 has 13 residues. The germline gives CDR1 SGHAT, CDR2 FQNNGV. Trimming removed 5 bases at V and 6 bases at J, with 10 bases between. The CDR3 loop reads CASSLGLAGELFF. CDR3 coding DNA: TGTGCCAGCAGCCTAGGACTCGCCGGGGAGCTGTTTTTT.

The chain is built from TRBV20-1 and TRBJ2-4; TRBD1 matches 7 bases. There are 15 residues in the CDR3. Trimming at V came to 3 bases and at J to 6 bases, leaving 11 bases not matched to a gene. In germline, CDR1 is DFQATT, CDR2 SNEGSKA (reference sequence). The CDR3 DNA reads TGCAGTGCTAGCTCCCCCATGGGACAGTCAAACATTCAGTACTTC. It codes for CSASSPMGQSNIQYF.

This clonotype was detected only a few times. The chain employs TRBV5-1 and TRBJ2-1; D is possibly TRBD2 (5 bases). Trimming removed 4 bases from V and 7 bases from J, with 15 bases in between. CDR3 length equals 14 residues. Looked up from germline, CDR1 is SGHRS and CDR2 is YFSETQ. Here the CDR3 DNA reads TGCGCCAGCAGCCCCACGGCAGCGGCTAATGAGCAGTTCTTC. It translates to CASSPTAAANEQFF.

This clonotype was found a few times. V gene TRBV4-3 combines with J gene TRBJ2-1; D unclear. The CDR3 is 12 amino acids. CDR1 and CDR2 (germline): LGHNA, YSLEER. Trimming cost V 2 bases and J 9 bases, with 8 bases left between them. The CDR3 region has the DNA TGCGCCAGCAGCCAACTCTTGGGTGAGCAGTTCTTC. Amino acid sequence: CASSQLLGEQFF.

The rearrangement uses TRBV2 and TRBJ2-1; no reliable D call. V lost 1 base, J lost 10 bases, and 8 bases lay in between. The CDR3 extends over 12 amino acids. Germline values: CDR1 SNHLY, CDR2 FYNNEI. The CDR3 nucleotides read TGTGCCAGCAGTGAAGGTCTGGCGGAGCAGTTCTTC. Translation: CASSEGLAEQFF.

The V call is TRBV4-2, the J call TRBJ2-1, with 7 bases identical to TRBD1. The CDR3 is 16 amino acids. Germline-derived CDR1 and CDR2 are LGHNA and YNFKEQ. J lost 4 bases, V lost 5 bases, and 11 bases had no gene match. The CDR3 DNA is TGTGCCAGCAGCGTTCGACAGGGTGGGTCATACAATGAGCAGTTCTTC. Translated: CASSVRQGGSYNEQFF.

Comments on this clonotype: A read error may explain this, as a much larger clone is one base away. This chain connects TRBV12-3 or TRBV12-4 to TRBJ2-5; perhaps TRBD1 as D (6 bases). This CDR3 has 14 amino acids. The V gene lost 6 bases and the J gene lost 11 bases, with 22 bases spanning the gap. CDR3 residues: CASSPIRGTNEQYF. In nucleotides, the CDR3 is TGTGCCAGCAGCCCCATCAGGGGTACGAATGAGCAGTACTTC.

V and J are TRBV20-1 and TRBJ2-7; D gene ambiguous. Trimming took off 3 bases at V and 6 bases at J, with 9 bases between the two ends. This CDR3 contains 11 residues. The V gene's germline CDR1 is DFQATT and CDR2 SNEGSKA (reference sequence). The CDR3 protein is CSARTPLEQYF. CDR3 DNA: TGCAGTGCTAGGACTCCCCTCGAGCAGTACTTC.

This clonotype was picked up many times. J is TRBJ1-6 and V is TRBV25-1; no firm D call. The germline V and J ends were trimmed by 1 base and 10 bases, with 8 bases remaining between them. The CDR3 loop spans 13 amino acids. Germline V gives CDR1 MGHDK, CDR2 SYGVNS. The CDR3 nucleotides are TGTGCCAGCAGTGAATCTGGGGTATCACCCCTCCACTTT. It is translated as CASSESGVSPLHF.

This chain connects TRBV12-3 or TRBV12-4 to TRBJ1-5; weak D call: TRBD1 (5 bases). V dropped 1 base and J dropped 0 bases, with 10 bases sitting between them. This CDR3 is built from 16 residues. The CDR3 sequence is CASSLVQGSSNQPQHF. Here the CDR3 DNA reads TGTGCCAGCAGTTTAGTTCAGGGAAGTAGCAATCAGCCCCAGCATTTT.

This clonotype was seen at least ten times. The V and J genes are TRBV20-1 and TRBJ2-5, with TRBD2 matching over 7 bases. Germline assignment: CDR1 DFQATT and CDR2 SNEGSKA (reference sequence). V gave up 4 bases and J gave up 2 bases; unmatched junction bases: 16. This CDR3 contains 17 residues. DNA of the CDR3: TGCAGTGCTACCGGTGGGCTAGCGGAAATATTTCAAGAGACCCAGTACTTC. Amino acid sequence: CSATGGLAEIFQETQYF.

The CDR3 DNA sequence: TGCAGTGCCCACAGACGGAGACATGCAACTAATGAAAAACTGTTTTTT. Protein: CSAHRRRHATNEKLFF. The chain recombines TRBV20-1 with TRBJ1-4; D is unclear. Trimming pared 6 bases from V and 0 bases from J, leaving 17 bases between. The CDR3 loop spans 16 amino acids. Germline-derived CDR1 and CDR2 are DFQATT and SNEGSKA (reference sequence).

As to this clonotype: Being one base from a much bigger clone, this may be a read error. The V gene is TRBV6-5, the J gene TRBJ2-7; TRBD1 aligns across 8 bases. The CDR3 runs to 12 residues. CDR1 MNHEY and CDR2 SVGAGI come from the germline V gene. J gave up 5 bases and V 5 bases, and 2 bases lay outside the gene matches. CDR3 DNA sequence: TGTGCCAGCAGTATGACAGGGGACGAGCAGTACTTC. Its protein is CASSMTGDEQYF.

This rearrangement joins TRBV7-2 to TRBJ2-1; no definite D call. Germline loops: CDR1 SGHTA, CDR2 FQGNSA. This CDR3 has 13 amino acids. V was pared by 5 bases and J by 3 bases, with 8 bases between. CDR3 nucleotide sequence: TGTGCCAGCAGCGTAGAGTACTACAATGAGCAGTTCTTC. The encoded protein is CASSVEYYNEQFF.

The chain is built from TRBV7-2 and TRBJ2-5, with D perhaps assigned TRBD1 or TRBD2 (6 bases each). The J call is doubtful: the DNA matches TRBJ2-7 better. The CDR3 totals 14 residues. CDR1 is SGHTA and CDR2 is FQGNSA in the germline V gene. This CDR3 is CASSVGGTPYEQYF. In nucleotides, the CDR3 is TGTGCCAGCAGCGTAGGGGGGACTCCCTACGAGCAGTACTTC.

This chain uses TRBV12-3 or TRBV12-4 with TRBJ1-1, with 7 bases identical to TRBD1. The CDR3 is made up of 15 amino acids. J gave up 3 bases and V 3 bases, and 7 bases lay outside the gene matches. CDR3 residues: CASSLGQGVDTEAFF. For the CDR3, the DNA is TGTGCCAGCAGTTTGGGTCAGGGGGTAGACACTGAAGCTTTCTTT.

This clonotype was seen more than once but under ten times. The chain employs TRBV12-3 or TRBV12-4 and TRBJ1-1; a weak D match, TRBD1 (6 bases). The V gene lost 8 bases and the J gene lost 11 bases, with 18 bases spanning the gap. This CDR3 is 12 amino acids long. The DNA of the CDR3 is TGTGCCAGCCGGGGGGGCAGGGGTGTGGCTTTCTTT. Encoded protein: CASRGGRGVAFF.

This clonotype was counted only a few times. The chain employs TRBV4-2 and TRBJ2-5, with D possibly called TRBD1 or TRBD2 (5 bases each). The germline V and J ends were trimmed by 1 base and 11 bases, with 20 bases remaining between them. CDR3 length equals 15 residues. In germline, CDR1 is LGHNA, CDR2 YNFKEQ. DNA of the CDR3: TGTGCCAGCAGCCAAGTGGGGACGGTGAAAAGGGAGCAGTACTTC. It translates to CASSQVGTVKREQYF.

This clonotype has at least ten counts. The V and J genes are TRBV10-3 and TRBJ1-2, with D tentatively TRBD1 (5 bases). CDR1 ENHRY and CDR2 SYGVKD come from the germline V gene. The CDR3 length is 13 residues. V was trimmed by 8 bases and J by 3 bases, leaving 13 bases between them. This chain's CDR3 is CAIGRDGDYGYTF. The CDR3 bases are TGTGCCATCGGGAGGGACGGTGACTATGGCTACACCTTC.